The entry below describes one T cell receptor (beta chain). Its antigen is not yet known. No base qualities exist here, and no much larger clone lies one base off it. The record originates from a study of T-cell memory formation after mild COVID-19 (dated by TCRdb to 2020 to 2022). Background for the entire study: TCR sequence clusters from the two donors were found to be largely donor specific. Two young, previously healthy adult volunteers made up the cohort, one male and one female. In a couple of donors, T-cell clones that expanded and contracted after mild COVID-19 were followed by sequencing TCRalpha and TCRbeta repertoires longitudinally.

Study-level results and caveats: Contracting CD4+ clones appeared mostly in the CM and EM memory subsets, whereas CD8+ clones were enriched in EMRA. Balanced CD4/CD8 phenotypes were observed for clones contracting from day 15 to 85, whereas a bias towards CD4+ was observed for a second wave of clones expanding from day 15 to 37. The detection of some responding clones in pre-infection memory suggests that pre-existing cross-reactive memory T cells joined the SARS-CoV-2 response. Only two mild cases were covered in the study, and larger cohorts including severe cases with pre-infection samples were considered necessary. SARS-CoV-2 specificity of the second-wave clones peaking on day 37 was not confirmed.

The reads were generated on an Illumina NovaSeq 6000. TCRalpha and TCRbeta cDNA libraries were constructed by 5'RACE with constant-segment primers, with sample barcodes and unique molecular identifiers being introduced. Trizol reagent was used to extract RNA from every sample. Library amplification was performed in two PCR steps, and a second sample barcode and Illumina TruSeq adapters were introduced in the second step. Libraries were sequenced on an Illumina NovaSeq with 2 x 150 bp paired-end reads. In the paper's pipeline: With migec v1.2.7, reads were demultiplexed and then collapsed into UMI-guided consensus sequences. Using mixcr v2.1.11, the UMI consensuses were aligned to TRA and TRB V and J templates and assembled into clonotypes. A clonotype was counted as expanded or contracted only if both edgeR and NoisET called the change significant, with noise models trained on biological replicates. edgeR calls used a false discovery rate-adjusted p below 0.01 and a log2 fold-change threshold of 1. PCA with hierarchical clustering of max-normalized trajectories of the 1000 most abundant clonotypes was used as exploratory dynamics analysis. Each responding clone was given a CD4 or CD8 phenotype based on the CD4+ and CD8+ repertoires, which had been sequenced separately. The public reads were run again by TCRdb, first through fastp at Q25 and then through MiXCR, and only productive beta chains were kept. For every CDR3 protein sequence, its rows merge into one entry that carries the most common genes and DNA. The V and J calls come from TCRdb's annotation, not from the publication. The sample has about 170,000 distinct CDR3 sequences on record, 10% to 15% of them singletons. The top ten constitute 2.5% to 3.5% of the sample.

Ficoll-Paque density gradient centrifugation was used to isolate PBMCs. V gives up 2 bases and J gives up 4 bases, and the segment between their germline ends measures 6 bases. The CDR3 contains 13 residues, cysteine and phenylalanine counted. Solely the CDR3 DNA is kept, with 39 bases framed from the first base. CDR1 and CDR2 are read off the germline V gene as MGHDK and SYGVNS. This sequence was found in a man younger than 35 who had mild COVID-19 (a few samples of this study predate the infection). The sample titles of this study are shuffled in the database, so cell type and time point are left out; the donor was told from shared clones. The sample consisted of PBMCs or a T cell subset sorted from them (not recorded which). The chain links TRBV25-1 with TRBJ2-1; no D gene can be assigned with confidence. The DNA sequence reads TGTGCCAGCAGTGAAAGTCAGTACAATGAGCAGTTCTTC. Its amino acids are CASSESQYNEQFF.